A selection of T cell receptor beta chains follows, all from one sample in a study of blood T cell repertoires in COVID-19. Clones were sequenced by immunoSEQ multiplex PCR, and TCRdb holds only the in-frame ones, with some missing. The sample has just over 300,000 clones, approximately 85% seen once; the top ten hold under 2.5%. Sample: PBMCs or T cells enriched from blood (not recorded which). These receptors all come from a young man who had recovered from COVID-19. CDR3s include the opening cysteine and the closing phenylalanine or tryptophan. D genes are given only for firm matches. The listing skips clone size in some rows; elsewhere it reads once, few, many or a size class.

TRBV7-7	TRBD1	NA	TRBJ2-5	TGTGCTAGCAGCACCGGACAGGGAGGACAAGAGACCCAGTACTTC	CASSTGQGGQETQYF
TRBV5-6	NA	NA	TRBJ2-3	TGTGCCAGCAGCCCACAAATGAGCACAGATACGCAGTATTTT	CASSPQMSTDTQYF
TRBV20-1	TRBD2	NA	TRBJ2-3	TGCAGTGCAAGTACGCTACAGCGGGGGGGATTTGAAGATACGCAGTATTTT	CSASTLQRGGFEDTQYF
TRBV18	TRBD2	NA	TRBJ2-2	TGTGCCAGCTCACCGGCTAGCGGAGAAACCGGGGAGCTGTTTTTT	CASSPASGETGELFF
TRBV29-1	TRBD2	NA	TRBJ2-5	TGCAGCGTTGGGCAGGGAGGGGAGACCCAGTACTTC	CSVGQGGETQYF
TRBV4-1	NA	NA	TRBJ1-1	TGCGCCAGCCAAAAGTTCCGTTCGGGGAACACTGAAGCTTTCTTT	CASQKFRSGNTEAFF
TRBV4-1	TRBD1	NA	TRBJ2-7	TGCGCCAGCAGCCAAGATTACAGGGGGTACGAGCAGTACTTC	CASSQDYRGYEQYF
TRBV6-5	NA	once	TRBJ2-2	TGTGCCAGCAGTATAACATTTCAGGGAATCGGGGAGCTGTTTTTT	CASSITFQGIGELFF
TRBV19	TRBD1	NA	TRBJ1-5	TGTGCCAGTAGTCCTCGGACAGGGTCGAGATATTTCAGCAATCAGCCCCAGCATTTT	CASSPRTGSRYFSNQPQHF
TRBV30	TRBD2	NA	TRBJ2-7	TGTGCCTGGATCAGGACTAGCGGGTCCTACGAGCAGTACTTC	CAWIRTSGSYEQYF
TRBV5-1	TRBD2	NA	TRBJ2-1	TGCGCCAGCAGCTTGGTACTAGCGGGGGAGAATGAGCAGTTCTTC	CASSLVLAGENEQFF
TRBV5-1	NA	NA	TRBJ2-5	TGCGCCAGCAGCCGCGTATCGAGGAGGGAAGAAGAGACCCAGTACTTC	CASSRVSRREEETQYF
TRBV18	NA	NA	TRBJ1-3	TGTGCCAGCTCAGAGATGACAGATCGAGATGTATATTTT	CASSEMTDRDVYF
TRBV5-6	NA	NA	TRBJ2-7	TGTGCCAGCAGCTTGTATTCCCCGAGCTACGAGCAGTACTTC	CASSLYSPSYEQYF
TRBV10-1	TRBD1	NA	TRBJ2-4	TGCGCCAGCAGCCCCGGCGGGGACAGGGTTTCGGCCAAAAACATTCAGTACTTC	CASSPGGDRVSAKNIQYF
TRBV7-2	TRBD1	NA	TRBJ2-2	TGTGCCAGCAGCAGATGGGACAGCACCGGGGAGCTGTTTTTT	CASSRWDSTGELFF
TRBV4-1	NA	once	TRBJ1-4	TGCGCCAGCAGCCAAGTTCTCCAGGGTTTTAATGAAAAACTGTTTTTT	CASSQVLQGFNEKLFF